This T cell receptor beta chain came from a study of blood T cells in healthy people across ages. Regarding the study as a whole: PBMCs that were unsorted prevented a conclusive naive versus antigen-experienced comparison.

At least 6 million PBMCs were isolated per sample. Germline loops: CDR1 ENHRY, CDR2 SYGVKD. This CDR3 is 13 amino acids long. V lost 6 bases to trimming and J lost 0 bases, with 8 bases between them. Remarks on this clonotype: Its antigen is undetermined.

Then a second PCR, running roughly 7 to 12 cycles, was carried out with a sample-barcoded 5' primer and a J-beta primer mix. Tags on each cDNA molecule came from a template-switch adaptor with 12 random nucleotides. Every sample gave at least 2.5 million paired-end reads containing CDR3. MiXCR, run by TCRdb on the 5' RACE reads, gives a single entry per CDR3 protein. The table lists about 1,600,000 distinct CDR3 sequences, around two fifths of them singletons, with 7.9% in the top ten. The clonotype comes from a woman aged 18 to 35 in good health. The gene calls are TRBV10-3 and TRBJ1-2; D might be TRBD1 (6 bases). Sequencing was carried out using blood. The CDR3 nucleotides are TGTGCCATCAGGGACAGCTCTAACTATGGCTACACCTTC. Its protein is CAIRDSSNYGYTF.